One and the same sample provided the 14 T cell receptor beta chains below, sequenced in a study of cytomegalovirus exposure and HLA in healthy donors. PCR amplification relied on 60 Vbeta primers (plus 13 Jbeta primers). Method: immunoSEQ multiplex PCR; TCRdb's copy keeps in-frame clones and lacks some. The sample shows around 120,000 clones, about 59% of them seen only once. Sequenced material: PBMCs. These receptor sequences come from a woman in her 40s in good health and CMV-seropositive.

This clone was seen more than once but under ten times. The chain uses TRBV27 and TRBJ1-1; D unclear. CDR1 MNHEY and CDR2 SMNVEV come from the germline V gene (reference sequence). Trimming took 4 bases from V and 1 from J, leaving 7 bases between them. The CDR3 loop spans 13 amino acids. The DNA for the CDR3 is TGTGCCAGCAGTTATGGCGGGAACACTGAAGCTTTCTTT. Its protein product is CASSYGGNTEAFF.

The V and J genes are TRBV2 and TRBJ2-6; D is unresolved. Germline V gene sequence: CDR1 SNHLY, CDR2 FYNNEI. The CDR3 length is 13 residues. The V gene lost 3 bases and the J gene lost 3 bases, with 3 bases spanning the gap. This CDR3 is CASSDGGANVLTF. CDR3 bases: TGTGCCAGCAGTGACGGTGGGGCCAACGTCCTGACTTTC.

The table lists this clone with a few counts. V and J are TRBV5-1 and TRBJ1-1, with 7 bases identical to TRBD1. CDR1 is SGHRS, CDR2 YFSETQ, per germline. The CDR3 is 14 amino acids. V gave up 5 bases and J gave up 13 bases; unmatched junction bases: 17. The CDR3 protein is CASRGDSKVEVGFF. CDR3 nucleotide sequence: TGCGCCAGCAGAGGGGACAGTAAAGTGGAAGTGGGTTTCTTT.

The gene calls are TRBV5-4 and TRBJ2-5; maybe TRBD1 (5 bases). CDR1 is SGHNT, CDR2 YYREEE, per germline (reference sequence). Trimming left V 5 bases short and J 3 bases short, with 17 bases between. The CDR3 sequence is 15 residues long. The CDR3 region has the DNA TGTGCCAGCAGTTCAACAGGCTTTGGGGAAGAGACCCAGTACTTC. Amino acids: CASSSTGFGEETQYF.

The chain couples TRBV27 to TRBJ2-1; 13 bases line up with TRBD2. Germline-derived CDR1 and CDR2 are MNHEY and SMNVEV (reference sequence). V lost 6 bases to trimming and J lost 7 bases; unmatched junction nucleotides: 18. This CDR3 is 19 amino acids long. CDR3 DNA sequence: TGTGCCAGCAGCCGCGGGGGACTAGCGGGGCTGAAAGTGGTGAATGAGCAGTTCTTC. As protein: CASSRGGLAGLKVVNEQFF.

The genes are TRBV7-6 and TRBJ1-3; D is undetermined. The germline V gene encodes CDR1 SGHVS and CDR2 FNYEAQ. This CDR3 spans 15 amino acids. V shed 1 base and J shed 0 bases, with 7 bases lying between them. The CDR3 loop reads CASSLGVISGNTIYF. The DNA for the CDR3 is TGTGCCAGCAGCTTAGGAGTGATCTCTGGAAACACCATATATTTT.

The rearrangement uses TRBV7-2 and TRBJ2-7, with D perhaps matching TRBD2 (6 bases). There are 14 residues in the CDR3. Trimming took 2 bases from V and 2 from J, leaving 10 bases between them. Germline CDR1 is SGHTA and CDR2 is FQGNSA. For the CDR3, the DNA is TGTGCCAGCAGCTTACTAGGCGGGGCCTACGAGCAGTACTTC. Protein product: CASSLLGGAYEQYF.

J is TRBJ2-3 and V is TRBV5-1; no clear D. This CDR3 is 13 amino acids long. Trimming cost V 1 base and J 3 bases, with 6 bases left between them. Germline values: CDR1 SGHRS, CDR2 YFSETQ. The CDR3 is CASSLYLTDTQYF. The CDR3 DNA sequence: TGCGCCAGCAGCTTGTATCTAACAGATACGCAGTATTTT.

The V call is TRBV9, the J call TRBJ1-6, with a possible D match to TRBD1 (5 bases). The V gene's germline CDR1 is SGDLS and CDR2 YYNGEE. The V end was cut by 0 bases, the J end by 7 bases, with 11 bases between. This CDR3 has 15 amino acids. CDR3 in DNA: TGTGCCAGCAGCGTAGGGGGCAGCCTAAATTCACCCCTCCACTTT. This sequence encodes CASSVGGSLNSPLHF.

This clone was found once. The gene calls are TRBV7-9 and TRBJ2-2; possible D gene TRBD1, 5 bases. Germline loops: CDR1 SEHNR, CDR2 FQNEAQ (reference sequence). Between the trimmed V and J ends, which lost 3 bases and 5 bases, there was a span of 13 bases. The CDR3 extends over 15 amino acids. For the CDR3, the DNA is TGTGCCAGCAGCTTCAAGGGGCTGGGAACCGGGGAGCTGTTTTTT. It specifies CASSFKGLGTGELFF.

A few counts support this clone. This chain connects TRBV4-3 to TRBJ2-7; 10 bases agree with TRBD2. The CDR3 totals 15 residues. Germline V gives CDR1 LGHNA, CDR2 YSLEER. The V gene end was trimmed by 4 bases and the J gene end by 3 bases; junction bases not matched to a gene: 6. The CDR3 DNA is TGCGCCAGCAGCCTTAGGACTAGCGGACTCTACGAGCAGTACTTC. Amino acid sequence: CASSLRTSGLYEQYF.

This clone came up a few times. The chain links TRBV2 to TRBJ2-2; 7 bases align to TRBD1. This CDR3 is 15 amino acids long. Trimming took 7 bases from V and 3 from J; bases not matched to a gene: 8. CDR1 and CDR2 from the germline V gene are SNHLY and FYNNEI. The CDR3 reads CASTLDRVYTGELFF. As DNA, the CDR3 is TGTGCCAGCACACTAGACAGGGTTTACACCGGGGAGCTGTTTTTT.

This clone was seen more than once but under ten times. The J gene is TRBJ2-1, the V gene TRBV5-1, with D possibly being TRBD2 (5 bases). The V and J ends lost 6 bases and 4 bases respectively, with 11 bases between them. The CDR3 runs 13 residues. Germline V CDR1 and CDR2: SGHRS, YFSETQ. As DNA, the CDR3 is TGCGCCAGCATGGACGAGGGATACAATGAGCAGTTCTTC. This translates into CASMDEGYNEQFF.

The V and J genes are TRBV7-2 and TRBJ2-3; 7 nucleotides match TRBD1. Germline V gene lookup returns CDR1 SGHTA and CDR2 FQGNSA. The CDR3 runs to 14 residues. V lost 1 base, J lost 4 bases, and 2 bases stayed unmatched. In DNA form, the CDR3 reads TGTGCCAGCAGCTTAGTAGGGGGCCCAGATACGCAGTATTTT. It encodes CASSLVGGPDTQYF.